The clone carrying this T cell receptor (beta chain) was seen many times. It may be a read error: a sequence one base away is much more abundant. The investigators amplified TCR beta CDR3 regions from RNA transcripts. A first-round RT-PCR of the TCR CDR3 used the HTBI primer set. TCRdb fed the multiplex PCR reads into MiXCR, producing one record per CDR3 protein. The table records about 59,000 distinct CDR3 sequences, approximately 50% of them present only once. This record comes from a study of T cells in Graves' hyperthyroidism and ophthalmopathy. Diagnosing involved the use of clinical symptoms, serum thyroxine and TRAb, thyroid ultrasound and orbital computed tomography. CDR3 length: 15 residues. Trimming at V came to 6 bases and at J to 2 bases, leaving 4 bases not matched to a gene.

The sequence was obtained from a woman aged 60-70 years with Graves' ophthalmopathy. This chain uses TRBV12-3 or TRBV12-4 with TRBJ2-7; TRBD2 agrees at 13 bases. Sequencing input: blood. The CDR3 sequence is CASRSGTSGAYEQYF. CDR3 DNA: TGTGCCAGCAGATCCGGGACTAGCGGGGCCTACGAGCAGTACTTC.